This TCR beta chain was captured in a study of PD-1 blockade in classical Hodgkin lymphoma. Study-wide points: Prior therapy or disease activity may underlie the repertoire differences, whose causes remain undefined. A significant rise in TCR diversity was seen by C4D1 for CD4+ cells but not for CD8+ cells.

Repertoires were generated with immunoSEQ multiplex PCR, while TCRdb's copy carries only in-frame clones and drops some. The data hold about 18,000 clones, with about nine tenths observed a single time. Regarding this clone: Its antigen is not identified.

Each patient experienced a relapse that followed autologous stem cell transplantation, and brentuximab vedotin exposure varied. Patients had relapsed/refractory classical Hodgkin lymphoma with complete response, partial response or progressive disease as best response. The V and J ends lost 3 bases and 3 bases respectively, with 5 bases between them. CDR3 size: 12 residues. Germline V gene lookup returns CDR1 SEHNR and CDR2 FQNEAQ (reference sequence). Sequenced here: peripheral blood mononuclear cells (PBMCs), sampled before the second cycle of nivolumab. The clonotype comes from a human donor with classical Hodgkin lymphoma. This chain connects TRBV7-9 to TRBJ1-2; no clear D gene. The CDR3 loop is CASSFGDYGYTF. CDR3 DNA: TGTGCCAGCAGCTTCGGGGACTATGGCTACACCTTC.